One and the same sample provided the 7 T cell receptor beta chains below, sequenced in a study of cytomegalovirus exposure and HLA in healthy donors. The primer mix had 60 Vbeta and 13 Jbeta primers. Assay used: immunoSEQ multiplex PCR; TCRdb lists only in-frame clones, some missing. The sample holds approximately 100,000 clones, 70% to 80% seen once. The sequencing sample was made of PBMCs. These receptors were collected from a man in his forties or fifties in good health and CMV-seropositive.

The V and J genes are TRBV5-4 and TRBJ2-5; TRBD2 aligns across 8 bases. Germline CDR1 SGHNT, CDR2 YYREEE (reference sequence). CDR3 length: 15 amino acids. Trimming removed 0 bases from V and 2 bases from J; junction bases left unmatched: 3. The CDR3 coding sequence is TGTGCCAGCAGCTTGGACCCGGGGGGGCAAGAGACCCAGTACTTC. Protein product: CASSLDPGGQETQYF.

DNA for the CDR3: TGTGCCAGTAGTATAGGGCTTAGCAATCAGCCCCAGCATTTT. It specifies CASSIGLSNQPQHF. V is TRBV19 and J is TRBJ1-5; D is ambiguous. Between the trimmed V and J ends, which lost 1 base and 0 bases, there was a span of 4 bases. This CDR3 has 14 amino acids. Looked up from germline, CDR1 is LNHDA and CDR2 is SQIVND (reference sequence).

The chain uses TRBV5-1 and TRBJ2-1; TRBD2 aligns across 10 bases. Trimming cost V 7 bases and J 7 bases; bases outside gene matches: 14. From germline, CDR1 is SGHRS and CDR2 YFSETQ. This CDR3 comprises 16 residues. Here the CDR3 reads CASWSGRAPVRNEQFF. The DNA for the CDR3 is TGCGCCAGCTGGAGCGGGAGGGCCCCTGTTAGGAATGAGCAGTTCTTC.

V usage is TRBV5-4 and J usage is TRBJ2-3, with 11 bases fitting TRBD2. Looked up from germline, CDR1 is SGHNT and CDR2 is YYREEE (reference sequence). J lost 4 bases, V lost 4 bases, and 8 bases had no gene match. This CDR3 comprises 16 residues. The CDR3 DNA reads as TGTGCCAGCAGCACTTTAGCGGGGGGGAATGCAGATACGCAGTATTTT. It translates to CASSTLAGGNADTQYF.

This rearrangement joins TRBV18 to TRBJ1-1; no clear D gene. The germline CDR1 and CDR2 sequences are KGHSH and LQKENI. Trimming stripped 3 bases from V and 5 bases from J, with 16 bases between. The CDR3 totals 15 residues. The CDR3 sequence: CASSPRVAEWTEAFF. The DNA for the CDR3 is TGTGCCAGCTCACCCCGGGTCGCCGAGTGGACTGAAGCTTTCTTT.

This rearrangement joins TRBV18 to TRBJ1-2; possibly TRBD1 for D (6 bases). The germline V gene encodes CDR1 KGHSH and CDR2 LQKENI. This CDR3 has 15 residues. V lost 2 bases to trimming and J lost 4 bases, with 14 bases between them. The CDR3 bases are TGTGCCAGCTCACCAAGGAGTCAGGGGCTCTATGGCTACACCTTC. This translates into CASSPRSQGLYGYTF.

The chain is built from TRBV25-1 and TRBJ1-1; TRBD1 matches at 8 bases. In germline, CDR1 is MGHDK, CDR2 SYGVNS. The CDR3 length is 12 residues. V dropped 3 bases and J dropped 10; count of bases not matched to a gene: 4. CDR3: CASSDLGTGAFF. The CDR3 coding sequence is TGTGCCAGCAGTGACCTTGGGACAGGAGCTTTCTTT.